The T cell receptor beta chain described here comes from a study of control samples from healthy donors and cancer patients. Assay: immunoSEQ multiplex PCR; the TCRdb copy retains only in-frame clones and omits some. The table lists about 77,000 clones, almost 95% of them singletons, with approximately 5.8% in the top ten. Deletions cut 3 bases from V and 4 bases from J, with 6 bases between. Germline V gene data show CDR1 as SNHLY and CDR2 as FYNNEI. The CDR3 spans 13 residues. This chain links TRBV2 with TRBJ2-2; D is unclear. The source of this sequence is an older woman in good health. Sequenced sample: blood. CDR3 amino acids: CASSETPTGELFF. The CDR3 nucleotides are TGTGCCAGCAGTGAGACCCCCACCGGGGAGCTGTTTTTT.